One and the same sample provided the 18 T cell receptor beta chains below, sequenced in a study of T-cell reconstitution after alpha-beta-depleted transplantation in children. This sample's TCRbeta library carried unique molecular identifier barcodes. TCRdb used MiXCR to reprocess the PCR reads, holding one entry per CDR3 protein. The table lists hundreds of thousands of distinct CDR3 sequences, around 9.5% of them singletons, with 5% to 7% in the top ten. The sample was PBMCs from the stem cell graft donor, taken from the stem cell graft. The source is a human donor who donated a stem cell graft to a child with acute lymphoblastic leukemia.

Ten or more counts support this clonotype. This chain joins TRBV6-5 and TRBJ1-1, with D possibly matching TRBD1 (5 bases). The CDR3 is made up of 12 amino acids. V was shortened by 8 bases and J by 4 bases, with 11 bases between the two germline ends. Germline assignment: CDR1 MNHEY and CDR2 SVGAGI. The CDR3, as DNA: TGTGCCAGCCACCAGGGCGGCACTGAAGCTTTCTTT. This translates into CASHQGGTEAFF.

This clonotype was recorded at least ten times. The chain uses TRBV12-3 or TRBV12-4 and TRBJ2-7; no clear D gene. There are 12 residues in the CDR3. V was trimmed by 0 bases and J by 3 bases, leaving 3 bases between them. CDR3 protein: CASSLAGYEQYF. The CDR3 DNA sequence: TGTGCCAGCAGTTTAGCAGGCTACGAGCAGTACTTC.

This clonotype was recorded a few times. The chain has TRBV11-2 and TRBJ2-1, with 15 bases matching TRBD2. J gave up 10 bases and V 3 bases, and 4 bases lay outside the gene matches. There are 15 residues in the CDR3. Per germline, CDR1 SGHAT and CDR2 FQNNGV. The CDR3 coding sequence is TGTGCCAGCAGCTTGGGACTAGCGGGGGGCGGGGAGCAGTTCTTC. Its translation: CASSLGLAGGGEQFF.

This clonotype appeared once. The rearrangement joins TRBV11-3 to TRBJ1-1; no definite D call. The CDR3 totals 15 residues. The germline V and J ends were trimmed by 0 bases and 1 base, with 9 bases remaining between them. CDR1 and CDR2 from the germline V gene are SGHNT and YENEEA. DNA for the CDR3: TGTGCCAGCAGCTTAGATTCCATGTCGAACACTGAAGCTTTCTTT. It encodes CASSLDSMSNTEAFF.

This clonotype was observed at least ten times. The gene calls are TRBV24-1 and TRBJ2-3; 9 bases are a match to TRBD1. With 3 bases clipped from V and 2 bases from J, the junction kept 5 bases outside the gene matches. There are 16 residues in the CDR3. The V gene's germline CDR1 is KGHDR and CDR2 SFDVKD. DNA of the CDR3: TGTGCCACCAGTGATCCGGGACAGGGACCCACAGATACGCAGTATTTT. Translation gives CATSDPGQGPTDTQYF.

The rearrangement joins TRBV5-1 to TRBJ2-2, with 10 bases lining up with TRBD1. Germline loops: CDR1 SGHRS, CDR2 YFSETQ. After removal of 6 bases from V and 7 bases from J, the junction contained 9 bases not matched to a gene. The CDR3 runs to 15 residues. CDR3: CASTLRQGASGELFF. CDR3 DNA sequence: TGCGCCAGCACCCTTCGACAGGGGGCGAGCGGGGAGCTGTTTTTT. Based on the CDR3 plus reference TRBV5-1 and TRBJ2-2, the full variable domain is KAGVTQTPRYLIKTRGQQVTLSCSPISGHRSVSWYQQTPGQGLQFLFEYFSETQRNKGNFPGRFSGRQFSNSRSEMNVSTLELGDSALYLCASTLRQGASGELFFGEGSRLTVL.

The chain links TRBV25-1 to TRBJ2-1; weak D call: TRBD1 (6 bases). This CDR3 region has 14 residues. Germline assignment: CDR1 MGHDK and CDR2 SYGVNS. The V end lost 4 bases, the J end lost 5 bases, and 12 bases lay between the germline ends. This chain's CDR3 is CASSVVDRDNEQFF. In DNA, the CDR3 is TGTGCCAGCAGTGTGGTGGACAGAGACAATGAGCAGTTCTTC.

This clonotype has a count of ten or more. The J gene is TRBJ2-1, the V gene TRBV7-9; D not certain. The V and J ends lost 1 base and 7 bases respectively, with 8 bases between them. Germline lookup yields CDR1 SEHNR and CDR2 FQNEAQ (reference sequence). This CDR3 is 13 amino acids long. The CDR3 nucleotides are TGTGCCAGCAGCTTAGGGGCTCTTAATGAGCAGTTCTTC. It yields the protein CASSLGALNEQFF.

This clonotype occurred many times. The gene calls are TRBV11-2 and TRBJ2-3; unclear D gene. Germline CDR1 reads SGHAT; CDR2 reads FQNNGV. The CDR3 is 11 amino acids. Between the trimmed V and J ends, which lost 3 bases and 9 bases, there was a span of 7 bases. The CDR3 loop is CASSLSGTQYF. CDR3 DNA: TGTGCCAGCAGCTTGAGTGGGACGCAGTATTTT.

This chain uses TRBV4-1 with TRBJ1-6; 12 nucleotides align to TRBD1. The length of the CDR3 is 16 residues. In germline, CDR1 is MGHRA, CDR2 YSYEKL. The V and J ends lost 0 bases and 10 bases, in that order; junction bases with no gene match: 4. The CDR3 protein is CASSQDRDRGLSPLHF. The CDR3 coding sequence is TGCGCCAGCAGCCAAGATCGGGACAGGGGGCTGTCACCCCTCCACTTT.

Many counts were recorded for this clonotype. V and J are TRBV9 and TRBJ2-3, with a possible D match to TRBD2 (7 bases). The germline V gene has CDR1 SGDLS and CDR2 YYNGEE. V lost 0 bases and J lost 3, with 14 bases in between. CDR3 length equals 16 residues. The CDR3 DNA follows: TGTGCCAGCAGCGTAGGCGGGGGCTGGGAAACAGATACGCAGTATTTT. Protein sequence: CASSVGGGWETDTQYF.

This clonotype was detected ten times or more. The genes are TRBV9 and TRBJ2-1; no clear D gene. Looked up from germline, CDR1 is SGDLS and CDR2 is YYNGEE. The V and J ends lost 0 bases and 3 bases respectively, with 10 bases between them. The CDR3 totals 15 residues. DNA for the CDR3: TGTGCCAGCAGCGTAGCGGGCCAGAACTACAATGAGCAGTTCTTC. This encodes CASSVAGQNYNEQFF.

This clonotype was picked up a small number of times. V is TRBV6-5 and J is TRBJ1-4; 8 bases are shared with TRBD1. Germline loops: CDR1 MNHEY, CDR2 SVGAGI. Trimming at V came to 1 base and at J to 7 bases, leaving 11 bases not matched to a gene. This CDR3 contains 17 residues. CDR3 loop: CASSYLIPRTGSEKLFF. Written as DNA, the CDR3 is TGTGCCAGCAGTTACTTAATTCCCCGGACAGGGTCTGAAAAACTGTTTTTT.

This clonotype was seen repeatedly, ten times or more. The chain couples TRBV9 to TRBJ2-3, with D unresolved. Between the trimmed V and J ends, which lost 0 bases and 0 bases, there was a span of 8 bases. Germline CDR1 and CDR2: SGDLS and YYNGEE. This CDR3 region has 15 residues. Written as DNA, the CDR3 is TGTGCCAGCAGCGTAGGTCTGACTAGCACAGATACGCAGTATTTT. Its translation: CASSVGLTSTDTQYF.

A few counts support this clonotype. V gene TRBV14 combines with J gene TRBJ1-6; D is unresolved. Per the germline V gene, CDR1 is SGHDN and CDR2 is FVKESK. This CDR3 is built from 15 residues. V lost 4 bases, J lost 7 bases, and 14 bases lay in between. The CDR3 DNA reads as TGTGCCAGCAGCCCAACTCGGGGATCCAATTCACCCCTCCACTTT. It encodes CASSPTRGSNSPLHF.

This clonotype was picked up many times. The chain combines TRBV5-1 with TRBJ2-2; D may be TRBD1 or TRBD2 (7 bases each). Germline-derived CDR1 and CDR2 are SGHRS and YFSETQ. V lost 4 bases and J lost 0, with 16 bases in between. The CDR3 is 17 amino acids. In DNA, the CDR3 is TGCGCCAGCAGCCGGGGGGCGGGACAGACGAACACCGGGGAGCTGTTTTTT. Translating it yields CASSRGAGQTNTGELFF.

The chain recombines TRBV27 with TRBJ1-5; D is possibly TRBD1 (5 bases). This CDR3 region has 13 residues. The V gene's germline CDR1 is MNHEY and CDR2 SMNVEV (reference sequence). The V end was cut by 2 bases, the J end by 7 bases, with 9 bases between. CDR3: CASSLRGSQPQHF. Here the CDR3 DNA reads TGTGCCAGCAGTTTACGGGGGTCACAGCCCCAGCATTTT.

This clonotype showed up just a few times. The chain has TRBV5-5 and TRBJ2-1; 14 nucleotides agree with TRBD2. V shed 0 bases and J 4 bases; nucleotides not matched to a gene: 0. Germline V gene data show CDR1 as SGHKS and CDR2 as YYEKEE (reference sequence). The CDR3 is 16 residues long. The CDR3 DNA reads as TGTGCCAGCAGCTTGGGACTAGCGGGGGGGTACAATGAGCAGTTCTTC. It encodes CASSLGLAGGYNEQFF.